This T cell receptor (beta chain) was found in a study of STAT5B mutations in CD4+ large granular lymphocyte leukemia. Regarding the study as a whole: Without putative leukemic clones, patient CD4-sorted repertoires remained more clonal than healthy CD4+ repertoires. No patients shared main leukemic clonotypes, though around 27% appeared at low frequency elsewhere.

Authors' analysis steps: A productive frequency of 2.59 x 10-5 was the lowest detectable. Only in-frame clones appear in the TCRdb table, and some are missing; sequencing was by immunoSEQ multiplex PCR. The DNA was the basis for D and trimming; V, J and clone size are from that table. The sample shows under 35,000 clones, about 74% of them seen only once. Germline CDR1 SGHVS, CDR2 FQNEAQ. V was pared by 7 bases and J by 4 bases, with 19 bases between. The length of the CDR3 is 15 residues. Control samples were healthy donors' buffy coats. This clone was seen more than once but under ten times. Its target is not known.

The specimen was CD4+ T cells from blood buffy coats. The J gene is TRBJ1-1, the V gene TRBV7-8; D is unresolved. The sequence was collected from a human donor in good health. DNA of the CDR3: TGTGCCAGCAATGGGGTGGGAGGACCGGTCACTGAAGCTTTCTTT. It is translated as CASNGVGGPVTEAFF.